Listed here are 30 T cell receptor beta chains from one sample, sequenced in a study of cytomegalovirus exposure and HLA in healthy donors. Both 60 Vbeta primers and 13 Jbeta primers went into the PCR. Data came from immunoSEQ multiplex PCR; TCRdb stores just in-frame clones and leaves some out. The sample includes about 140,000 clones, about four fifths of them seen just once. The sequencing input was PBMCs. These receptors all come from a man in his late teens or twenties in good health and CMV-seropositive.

CDR3 in amino acids: CASSYSKQGEQYF. In DNA, the CDR3 is TGTGCCAGCAGTTACTCGAAACAGGGCGAGCAGTACTTC. The V and J genes are TRBV6-5 and TRBJ2-7, with D possibly TRBD1 on 6 matching bases. The germline V gene has CDR1 MNHEY and CDR2 SVGAGI. V was shortened by 0 bases and J by 6 bases, with 9 bases between the two germline ends. This CDR3 comprises 13 residues.

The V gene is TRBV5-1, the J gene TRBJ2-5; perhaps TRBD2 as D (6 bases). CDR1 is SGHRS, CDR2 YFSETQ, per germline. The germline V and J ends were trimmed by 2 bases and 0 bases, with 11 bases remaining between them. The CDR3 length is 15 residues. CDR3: CASSLGGRYQETQYF. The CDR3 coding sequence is TGCGCCAGCAGCTTAGGAGGGAGGTACCAAGAGACCCAGTACTTC. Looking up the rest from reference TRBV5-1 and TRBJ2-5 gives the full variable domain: KAGVTQTPRYLIKTRGQQVTLSCSPISGHRSVSWYQQTPGQGLQFLFEYFSETQRNKGNFPGRFSGRQFSNSRSEMNVSTLELGDSALYLCASSLGGRYQETQYFGPGTRLLVL.

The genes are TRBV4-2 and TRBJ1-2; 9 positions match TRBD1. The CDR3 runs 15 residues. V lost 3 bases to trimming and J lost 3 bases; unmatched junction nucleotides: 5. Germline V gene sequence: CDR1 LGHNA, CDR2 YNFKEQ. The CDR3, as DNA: TGTGCCAGCAGCCACTGGACAGGGGCAGACTATGGCTACACCTTC. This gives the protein CASSHWTGADYGYTF.

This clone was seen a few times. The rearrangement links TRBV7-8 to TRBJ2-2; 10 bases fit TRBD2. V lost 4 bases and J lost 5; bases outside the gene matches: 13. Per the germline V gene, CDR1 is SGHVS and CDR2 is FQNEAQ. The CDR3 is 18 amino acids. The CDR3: CASSSFLAGEVVTGELFF. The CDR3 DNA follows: TGTGCCAGCAGCTCTTTCCTAGCGGGAGAGGTTGTTACCGGGGAGCTGTTTTTT. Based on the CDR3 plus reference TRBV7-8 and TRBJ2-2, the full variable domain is GAGVSQSPRYKVAKRGQDVALRCDPISGHVSLFWYQQALGQGPEFLTYFQNEAQLDKSGLPSDRFFAERPEGSVSTLKIQRTQQEDSAVYLCASSSFLAGEVVTGELFFGEGSRLTVL.

CDR3 in DNA: TGTGCCAGCAGCTACCTCGACAGGTCATTTGATACGCAGTATTTT. Its protein is CASSYLDRSFDTQYF. The chain couples TRBV7-9 to TRBJ2-3, with D possibly being TRBD1 (6 bases). Germline CDR1 and CDR2: SEHNR and FQNEAQ (reference sequence). V dropped 4 bases and J dropped 6 bases, with 17 bases sitting between them. The CDR3 has 15 amino acids.

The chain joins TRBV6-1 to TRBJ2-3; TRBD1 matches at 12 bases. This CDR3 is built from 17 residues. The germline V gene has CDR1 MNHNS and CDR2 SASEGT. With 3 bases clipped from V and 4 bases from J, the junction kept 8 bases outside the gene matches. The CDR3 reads CASSELRGTGGADTQYF. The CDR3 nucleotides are TGTGCCAGCAGTGAGCTTCGTGGGACAGGGGGCGCAGATACGCAGTATTTT.

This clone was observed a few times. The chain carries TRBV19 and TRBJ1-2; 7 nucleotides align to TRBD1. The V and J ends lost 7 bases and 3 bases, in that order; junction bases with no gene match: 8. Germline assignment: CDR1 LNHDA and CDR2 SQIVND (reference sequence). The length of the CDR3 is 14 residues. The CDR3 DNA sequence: TGTGCCAGTACCCCCGCCACAGGGGACTATGGCTACACCTTC. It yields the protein CASTPATGDYGYTF.

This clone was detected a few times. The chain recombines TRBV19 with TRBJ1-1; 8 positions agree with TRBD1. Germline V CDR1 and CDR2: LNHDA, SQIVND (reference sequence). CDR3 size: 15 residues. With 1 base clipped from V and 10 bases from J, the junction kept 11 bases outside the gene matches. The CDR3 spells CASSIGHTGGSAAFF. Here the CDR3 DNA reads TGTGCCAGTAGTATAGGTCACACAGGGGGATCGGCAGCTTTCTTT.

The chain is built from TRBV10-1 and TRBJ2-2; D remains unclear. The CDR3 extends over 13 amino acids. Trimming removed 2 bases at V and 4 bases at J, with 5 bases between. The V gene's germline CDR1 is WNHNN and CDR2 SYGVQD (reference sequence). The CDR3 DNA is TGCGCCAGCAGTGAGACAGCCACCGGGGAGCTGTTTTTT. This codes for CASSETATGELFF.

The DNA of the CDR3 is TGTGCCTGCTCGGGGGGAGGGCGCTACGAGCAGTACTTC. Translation: CACSGGGRYEQYF. The chain carries TRBV30 and TRBJ2-7; 7 bases map to TRBD2. V was clipped by 6 bases and J by 3 bases; unmatched bases: 8. CDR1 is GTSNPN, CDR2 SVGIG, per germline (reference sequence). The CDR3 length is 13 residues.

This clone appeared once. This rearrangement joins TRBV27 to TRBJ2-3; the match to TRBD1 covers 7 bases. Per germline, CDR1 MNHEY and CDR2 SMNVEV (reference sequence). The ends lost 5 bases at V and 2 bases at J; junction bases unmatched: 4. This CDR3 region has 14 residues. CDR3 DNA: TGTGCCAGCAGTCGACAGGGCTACACAGATACGCAGTATTTT. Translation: CASSRQGYTDTQYF.

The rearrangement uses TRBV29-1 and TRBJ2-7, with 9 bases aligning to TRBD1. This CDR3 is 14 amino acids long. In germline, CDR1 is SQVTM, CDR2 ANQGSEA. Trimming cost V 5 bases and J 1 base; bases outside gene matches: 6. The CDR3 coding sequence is TGCAGCGTTCTTTCGGGACAGGGATCCTACGAGCAGTACTTC. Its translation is CSVLSGQGSYEQYF.

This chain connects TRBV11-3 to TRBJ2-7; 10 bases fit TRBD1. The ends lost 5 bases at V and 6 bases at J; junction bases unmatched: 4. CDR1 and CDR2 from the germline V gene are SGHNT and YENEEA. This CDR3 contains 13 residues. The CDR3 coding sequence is TGTGCCAGCAGCGGGACAGGGGATAGCGAGCAGTACTTC. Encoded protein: CASSGTGDSEQYF.

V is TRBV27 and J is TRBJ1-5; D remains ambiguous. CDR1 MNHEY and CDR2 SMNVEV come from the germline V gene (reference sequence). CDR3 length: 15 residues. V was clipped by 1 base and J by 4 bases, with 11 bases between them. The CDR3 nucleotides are TGTGCCAGCAGTTTATGGGCGGGCGGAAATCAGCCCCAGCATTTT. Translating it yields CASSLWAGGNQPQHF.

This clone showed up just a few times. Here the CDR3 reads CATLRQGDSDTQYF. In DNA, the CDR3 is TGTGCCACCCTTAGACAGGGGGATTCAGATACGCAGTATTTT. V and J are TRBV11-2 and TRBJ2-3, with 9 bases fitting TRBD1. With V trimmed by 10 bases and J by 4 bases, 9 bases remained unmatched. The CDR3 consists of 14 residues. The germline V gene has CDR1 SGHAT and CDR2 FQNNGV.

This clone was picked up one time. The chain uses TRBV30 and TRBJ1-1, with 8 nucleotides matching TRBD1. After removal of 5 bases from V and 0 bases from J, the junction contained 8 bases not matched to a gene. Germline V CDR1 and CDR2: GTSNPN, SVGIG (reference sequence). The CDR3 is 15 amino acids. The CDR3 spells CAWGPTGGLNTEAFF. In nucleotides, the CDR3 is TGTGCCTGGGGCCCCACAGGGGGTTTGAACACTGAAGCTTTCTTT. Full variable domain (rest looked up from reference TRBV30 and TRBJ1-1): SQTIHQWPATLVQPVGSPLSLECTVEGTSNPNLYWYRQAAGRGLQLLFYSVGIGQISSEVPQNLSASRPQDRQFILSSKKLLLSDSGFYLCAWGPTGGLNTEAFFGQGTRLTVV.

The CDR3 bases are TGCGCCAGCAGCCTCCGGTGGAGCGGCGACAATGAGCAGTTCTTC. Residues: CASSLRWSGDNEQFF. The rearrangement joins TRBV4-1 to TRBJ2-1, with D perhaps matching TRBD2 (5 bases). The CDR3 is 15 residues long. With 4 bases removed from V and 5 bases from J, the gap between germline ends came to 15 bases. Germline V gene sequence: CDR1 MGHRA, CDR2 YSYEKL.

DNA of the CDR3: TGCGCCAGCAGCCCGGGGACTAGCGGGAACTACGAGCAGTACTTC. This gives the protein CASSPGTSGNYEQYF. The V call is TRBV5-1, the J call TRBJ2-7, with 13 bases identical to TRBD2. CDR3 length equals 15 residues. Germline values: CDR1 SGHRS, CDR2 YFSETQ. The J segment lost 3 bases and the V segment lost 4 bases, leaving 4 bases of the junction unmatched.

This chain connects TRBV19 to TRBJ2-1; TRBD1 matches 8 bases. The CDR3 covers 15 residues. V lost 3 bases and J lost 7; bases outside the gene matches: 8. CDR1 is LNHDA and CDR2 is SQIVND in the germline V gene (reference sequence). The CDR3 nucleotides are TGTGCCAGTAGTATCGACAGGGGTGAAGGGAATGAGCAGTTCTTC. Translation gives CASSIDRGEGNEQFF.

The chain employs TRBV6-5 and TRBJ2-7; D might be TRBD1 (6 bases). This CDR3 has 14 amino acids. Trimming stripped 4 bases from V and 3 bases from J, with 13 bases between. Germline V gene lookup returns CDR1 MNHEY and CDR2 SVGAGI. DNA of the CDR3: TGTGCCAGCAGTTCAGGGGTAGGGGTCTACGAGCAGTACTTC. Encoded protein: CASSSGVGVYEQYF.

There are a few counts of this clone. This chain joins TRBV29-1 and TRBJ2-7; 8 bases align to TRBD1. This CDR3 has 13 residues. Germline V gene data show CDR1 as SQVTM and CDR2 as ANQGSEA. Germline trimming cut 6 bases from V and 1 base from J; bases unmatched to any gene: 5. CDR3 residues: CSVLGTGSYEQYF. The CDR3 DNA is TGCAGCGTCCTAGGGACAGGTTCCTACGAGCAGTACTTC.

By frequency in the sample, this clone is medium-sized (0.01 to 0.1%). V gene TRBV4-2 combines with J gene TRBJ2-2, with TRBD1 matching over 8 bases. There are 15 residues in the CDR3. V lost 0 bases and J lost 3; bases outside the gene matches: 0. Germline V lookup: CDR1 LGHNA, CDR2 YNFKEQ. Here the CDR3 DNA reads TGTGCCAGCAGCCAAGAACAGGGGGACACCGGGGAGCTGTTTTTT. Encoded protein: CASSQEQGDTGELFF.

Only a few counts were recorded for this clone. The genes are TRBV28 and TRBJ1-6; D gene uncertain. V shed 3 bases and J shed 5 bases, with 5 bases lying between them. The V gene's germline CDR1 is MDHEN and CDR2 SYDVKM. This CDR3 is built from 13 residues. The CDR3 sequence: CASSFRHNSPLHF. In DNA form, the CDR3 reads TGTGCCAGCAGTTTTCGTCATAATTCACCCCTCCACTTT.

CDR3 nucleotide sequence: TGTGCCAGCAGCTTGGGTGGAGGGGCGAACACCGGGGAGCTGTTTTTT. Protein product: CASSLGGGANTGELFF. This chain connects TRBV7-3 to TRBJ2-2; D possibly corresponds to TRBD2 (6 bases). V gave up 3 bases and J gave up 0 bases, with 11 bases separating them. Germline CDR1 is SGHTA and CDR2 is FQGTGA. The CDR3 runs to 16 residues.

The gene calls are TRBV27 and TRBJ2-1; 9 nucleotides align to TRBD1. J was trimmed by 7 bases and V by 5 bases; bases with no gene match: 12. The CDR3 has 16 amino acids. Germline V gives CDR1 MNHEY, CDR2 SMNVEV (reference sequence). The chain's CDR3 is CASSALGQGYGNEQFF. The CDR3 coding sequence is TGTGCCAGCAGTGCGTTGGGACAGGGTTATGGAAATGAGCAGTTCTTC.

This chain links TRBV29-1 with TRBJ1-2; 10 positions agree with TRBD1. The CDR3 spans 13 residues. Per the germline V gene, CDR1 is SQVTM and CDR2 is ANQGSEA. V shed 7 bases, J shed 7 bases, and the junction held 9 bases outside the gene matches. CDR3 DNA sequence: TGCAGCGCCCGGACAGGGGGACTTGGTGGCTACACCTTC. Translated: CSARTGGLGGYTF.

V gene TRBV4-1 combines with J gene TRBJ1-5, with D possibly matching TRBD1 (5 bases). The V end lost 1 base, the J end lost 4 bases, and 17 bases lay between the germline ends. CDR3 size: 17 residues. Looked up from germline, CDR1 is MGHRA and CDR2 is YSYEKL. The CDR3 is CASSQGSRGKGNQPQHF. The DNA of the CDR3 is TGCGCCAGCAGCCAAGGATCGCGGGGGAAAGGGAATCAGCCCCAGCATTTT.

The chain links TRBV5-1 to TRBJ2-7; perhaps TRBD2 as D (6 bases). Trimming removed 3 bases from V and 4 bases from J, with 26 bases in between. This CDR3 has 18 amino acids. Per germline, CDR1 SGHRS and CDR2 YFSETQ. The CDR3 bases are TGCGCCAGCAGCTGGACGACCGGGACTGCACCTTCTCCTTACGAGCAGTACTTC. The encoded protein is CASSWTTGTAPSPYEQYF. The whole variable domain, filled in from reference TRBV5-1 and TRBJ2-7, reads KAGVTQTPRYLIKTRGQQVTLSCSPISGHRSVSWYQQTPGQGLQFLFEYFSETQRNKGNFPGRFSGRQFSNSRSEMNVSTLELGDSALYLCASSWTTGTAPSPYEQYFGPGTRLTVT.

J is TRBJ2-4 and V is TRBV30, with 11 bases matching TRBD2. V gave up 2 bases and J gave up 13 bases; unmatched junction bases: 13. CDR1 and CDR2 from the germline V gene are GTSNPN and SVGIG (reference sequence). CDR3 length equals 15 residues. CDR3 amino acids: CAWSFRVAGGPGQYF. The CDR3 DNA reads TGTGCCTGGAGTTTCAGGGTAGCGGGAGGGCCGGGGCAGTACTTC. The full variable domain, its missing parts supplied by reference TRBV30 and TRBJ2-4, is SQTIHQWPATLVQPVGSPLSLECTVEGTSNPNLYWYRQAAGRGLQLLFYSVGIGQISSEVPQNLSASRPQDRQFILSSKKLLLSDSGFYLCAWSFRVAGGPGQYFGAGTRLSVL.

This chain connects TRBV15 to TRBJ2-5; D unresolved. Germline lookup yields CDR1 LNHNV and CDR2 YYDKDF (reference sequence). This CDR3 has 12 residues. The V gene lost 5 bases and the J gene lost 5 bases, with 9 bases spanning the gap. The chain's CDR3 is CATSGLWETQYF. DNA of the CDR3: TGTGCCACCAGCGGGCTTTGGGAGACCCAGTACTTC.